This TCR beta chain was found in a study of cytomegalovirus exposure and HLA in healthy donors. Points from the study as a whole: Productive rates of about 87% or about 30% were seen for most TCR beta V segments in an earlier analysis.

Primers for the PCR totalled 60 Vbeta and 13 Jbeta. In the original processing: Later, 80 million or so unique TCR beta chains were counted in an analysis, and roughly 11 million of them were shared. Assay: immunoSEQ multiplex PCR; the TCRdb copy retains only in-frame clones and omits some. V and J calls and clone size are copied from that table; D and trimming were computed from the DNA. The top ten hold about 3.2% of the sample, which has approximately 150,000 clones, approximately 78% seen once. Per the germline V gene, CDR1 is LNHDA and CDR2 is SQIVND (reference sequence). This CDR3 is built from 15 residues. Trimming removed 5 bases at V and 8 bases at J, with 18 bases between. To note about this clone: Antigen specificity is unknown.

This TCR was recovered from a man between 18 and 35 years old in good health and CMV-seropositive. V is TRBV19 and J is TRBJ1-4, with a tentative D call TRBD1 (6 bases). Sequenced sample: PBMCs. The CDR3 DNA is TGTGCCAGTAGTGGACGGGGGGGCAAGGTAGAAAAACTGTTTTTT. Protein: CASSGRGGKVEKLFF.